This T cell receptor (beta chain) was captured in a study of memory CD4+ T cells and cytomegalovirus serostatus. The sort gate was single viable CD3+CD4+CD8-CD45RO+ cells for memory CD4+ T cells. Libraries were prepared by immunoSEQ multiplex PCR; TCRdb keeps only in-frame clonotypes and omits some of them. Of approximately 41,000 clones in the sample, about 79% are singletons; the top ten hold nearly 6.5%. Germline-derived CDR1 and CDR2 are SEHNR and FQNEAQ (reference sequence). Trimming stripped 3 bases from V and 6 bases from J, with 9 bases between. CDR3 size: 13 residues. The V gene is TRBV7-9, the J gene TRBJ1-5; D gene unclear. The sequencing input was memory CD4+ T cells from blood. The sequence was collected from an adult in good health and CMV-seronegative. The CDR3 DNA reads as TGTGCCAGCAGCTTGGAAAAAGGTCAGCCCCAGCATTTT. As protein: CASSLEKGQPQHF.